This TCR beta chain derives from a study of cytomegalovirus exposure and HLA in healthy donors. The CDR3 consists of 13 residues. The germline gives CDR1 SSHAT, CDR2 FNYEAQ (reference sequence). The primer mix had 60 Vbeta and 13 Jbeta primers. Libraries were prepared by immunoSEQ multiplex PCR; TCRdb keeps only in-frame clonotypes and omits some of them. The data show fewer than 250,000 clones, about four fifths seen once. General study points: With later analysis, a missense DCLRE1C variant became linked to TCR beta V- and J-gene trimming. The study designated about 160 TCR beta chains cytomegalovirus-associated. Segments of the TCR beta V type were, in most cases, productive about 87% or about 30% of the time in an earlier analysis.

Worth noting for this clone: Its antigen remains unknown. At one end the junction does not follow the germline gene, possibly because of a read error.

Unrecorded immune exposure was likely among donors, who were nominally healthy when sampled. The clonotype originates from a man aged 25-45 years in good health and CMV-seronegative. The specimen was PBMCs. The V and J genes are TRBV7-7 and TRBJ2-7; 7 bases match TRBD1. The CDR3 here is CASSPRQGAEQYF. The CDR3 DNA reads TGTGCTAGCAGCCCACGACAGGGTGCCGAGCAGTACTTC.